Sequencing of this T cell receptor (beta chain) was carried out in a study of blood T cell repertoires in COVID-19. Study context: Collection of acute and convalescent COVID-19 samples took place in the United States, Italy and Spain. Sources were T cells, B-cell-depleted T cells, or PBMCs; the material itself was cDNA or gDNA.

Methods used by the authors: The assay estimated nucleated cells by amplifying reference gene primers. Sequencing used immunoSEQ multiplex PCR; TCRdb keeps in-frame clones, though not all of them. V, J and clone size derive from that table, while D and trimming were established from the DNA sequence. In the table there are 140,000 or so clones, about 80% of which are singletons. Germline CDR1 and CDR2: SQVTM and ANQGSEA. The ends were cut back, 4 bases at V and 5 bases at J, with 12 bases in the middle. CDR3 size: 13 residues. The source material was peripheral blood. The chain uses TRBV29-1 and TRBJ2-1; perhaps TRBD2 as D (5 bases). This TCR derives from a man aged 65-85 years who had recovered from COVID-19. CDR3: CSVARTGDNEQFF. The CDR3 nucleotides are TGCAGCGTTGCAAGGACCGGGGACAATGAGCAGTTCTTC.